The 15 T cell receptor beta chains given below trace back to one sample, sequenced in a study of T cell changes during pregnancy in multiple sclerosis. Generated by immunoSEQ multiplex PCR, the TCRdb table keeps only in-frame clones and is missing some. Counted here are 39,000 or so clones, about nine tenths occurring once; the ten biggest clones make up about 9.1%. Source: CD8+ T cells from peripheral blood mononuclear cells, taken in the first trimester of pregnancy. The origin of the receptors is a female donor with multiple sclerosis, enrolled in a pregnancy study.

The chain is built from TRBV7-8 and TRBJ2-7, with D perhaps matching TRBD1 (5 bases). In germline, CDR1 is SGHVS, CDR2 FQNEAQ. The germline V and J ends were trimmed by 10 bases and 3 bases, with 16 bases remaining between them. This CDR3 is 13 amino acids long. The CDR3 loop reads CATQGPSSYEQYF. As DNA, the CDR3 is TGTGCCACCCAGGGCCCCTCGAGCTACGAGCAGTACTTC.

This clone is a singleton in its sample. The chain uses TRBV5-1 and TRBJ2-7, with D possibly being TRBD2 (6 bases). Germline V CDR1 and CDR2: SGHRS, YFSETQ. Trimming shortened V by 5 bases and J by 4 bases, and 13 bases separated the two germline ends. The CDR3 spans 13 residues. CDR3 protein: CASRVGGEYEQYF. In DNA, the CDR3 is TGCGCCAGCAGGGTCGGGGGAGAATACGAGCAGTACTTC. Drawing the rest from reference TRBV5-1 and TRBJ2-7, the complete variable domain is KAGVTQTPRYLIKTRGQQVTLSCSPISGHRSVSWYQQTPGQGLQFLFEYFSETQRNKGNFPGRFSGRQFSNSRSEMNVSTLELGDSALYLCASRVGGEYEQYFGPGTRLTVT.

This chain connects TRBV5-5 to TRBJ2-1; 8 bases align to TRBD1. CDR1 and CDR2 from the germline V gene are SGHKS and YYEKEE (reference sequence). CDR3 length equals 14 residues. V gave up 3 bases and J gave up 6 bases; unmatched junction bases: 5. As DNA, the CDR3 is TGTGCCAGCAGCTCCGGGACAGGAACCAATGAGCAGTTCTTC. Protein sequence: CASSSGTGTNEQFF.

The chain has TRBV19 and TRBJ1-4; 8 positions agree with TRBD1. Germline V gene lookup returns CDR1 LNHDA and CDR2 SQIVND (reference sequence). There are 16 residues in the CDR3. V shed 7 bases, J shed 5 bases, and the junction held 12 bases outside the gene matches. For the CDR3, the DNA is TGTGCCAGTATATCAGTCTTAACAGGGGGGAATGAAAAACTGTTTTTT. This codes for CASISVLTGGNEKLFF.

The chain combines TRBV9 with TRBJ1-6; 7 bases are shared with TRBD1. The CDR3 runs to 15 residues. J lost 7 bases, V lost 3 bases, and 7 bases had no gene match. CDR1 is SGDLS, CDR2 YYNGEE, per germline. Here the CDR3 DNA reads TGTGCCAGCAGCGCCAGACAGGGATACAATTCACCCCTCCACTTT. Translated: CASSARQGYNSPLHF.

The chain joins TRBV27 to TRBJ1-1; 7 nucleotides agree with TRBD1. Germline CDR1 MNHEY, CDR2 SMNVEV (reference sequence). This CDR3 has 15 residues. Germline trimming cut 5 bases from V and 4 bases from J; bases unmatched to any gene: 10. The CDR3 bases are TGTGCCAGCAGTGGGGGACAGAGAGGGGGCACTGAAGCTTTCTTT. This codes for CASSGGQRGGTEAFF.

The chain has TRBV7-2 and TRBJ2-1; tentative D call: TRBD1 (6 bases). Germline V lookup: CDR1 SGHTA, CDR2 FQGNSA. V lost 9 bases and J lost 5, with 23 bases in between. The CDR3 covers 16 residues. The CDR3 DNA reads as TGTGCCAGTGGGAAGGCAGGGCAGGGGCTTCACAATGAGCAGTTCTTC. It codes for CASGKAGQGLHNEQFF.

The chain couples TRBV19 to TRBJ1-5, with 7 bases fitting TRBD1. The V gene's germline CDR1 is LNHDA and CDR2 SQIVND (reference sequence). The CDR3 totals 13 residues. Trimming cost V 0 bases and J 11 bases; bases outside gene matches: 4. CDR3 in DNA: TGTGCCAGTAGTATAGAAGCAGGGGGATCCCAGCATTTT. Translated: CASSIEAGGSQHF.

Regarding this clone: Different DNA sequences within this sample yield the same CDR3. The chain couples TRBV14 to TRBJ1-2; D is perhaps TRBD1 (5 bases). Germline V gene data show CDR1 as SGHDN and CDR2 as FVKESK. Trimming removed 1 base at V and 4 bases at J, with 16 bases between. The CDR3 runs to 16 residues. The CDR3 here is CASSQAGQGGIYGYTF. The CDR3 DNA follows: TGTGCCAGCAGCCAAGCAGGGCAGGGCGGGATCTATGGCTACACCTTC.

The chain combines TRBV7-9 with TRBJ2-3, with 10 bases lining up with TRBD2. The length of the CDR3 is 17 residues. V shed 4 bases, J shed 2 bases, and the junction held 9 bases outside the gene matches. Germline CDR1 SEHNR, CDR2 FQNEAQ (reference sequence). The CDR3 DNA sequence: TGTGCCAGCAGCTCGACCTCCCTAGCGGGGGTCACAGATACGCAGTATTTT. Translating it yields CASSSTSLAGVTDTQYF.

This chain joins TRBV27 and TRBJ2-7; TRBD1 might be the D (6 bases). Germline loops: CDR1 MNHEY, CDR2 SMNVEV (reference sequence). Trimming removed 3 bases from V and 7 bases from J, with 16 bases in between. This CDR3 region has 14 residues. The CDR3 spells CASSFLGAVYEQYF. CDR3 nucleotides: TGTGCCAGCAGTTTTTTGGGGGCTGTTTATGAGCAGTACTTC.

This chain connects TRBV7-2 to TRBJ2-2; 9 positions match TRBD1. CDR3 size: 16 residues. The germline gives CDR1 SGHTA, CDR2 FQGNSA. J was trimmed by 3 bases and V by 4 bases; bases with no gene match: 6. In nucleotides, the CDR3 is TGTGCCAGCAGCTCATCGGGACAGGGATACACCGGGGAGCTGTTTTTT. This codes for CASSSSGQGYTGELFF.

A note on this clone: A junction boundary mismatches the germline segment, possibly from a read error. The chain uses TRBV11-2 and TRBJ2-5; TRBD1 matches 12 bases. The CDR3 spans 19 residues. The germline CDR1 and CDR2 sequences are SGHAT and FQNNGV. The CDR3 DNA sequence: TGTGCCAGCAGCCTAGAGGCCCCCGGGACAGGGGGCCGACAAGAGACCCAGTACTTC. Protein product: CASSLEAPGTGGRQETQYF. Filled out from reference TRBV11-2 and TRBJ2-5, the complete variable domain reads EAGVAQSPRYKIIEKRQSVAFWCNPISGHATLYWYQQILGQGPKLLIQFQNNGVVDDSQLPKDRFSAERLKGVDSTLKIQPAKLEDSAVYLCASSLEAPGTGGRQETQYFGPGTRLLVL.

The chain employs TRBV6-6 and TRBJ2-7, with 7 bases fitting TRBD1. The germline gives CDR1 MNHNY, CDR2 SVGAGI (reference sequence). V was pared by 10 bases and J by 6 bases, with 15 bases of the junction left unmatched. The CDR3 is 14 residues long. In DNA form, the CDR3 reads TGTGCCACCCTTGCCGACAGGGCCCTATCCGAGCAGTACTTC. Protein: CATLADRALSEQYF.

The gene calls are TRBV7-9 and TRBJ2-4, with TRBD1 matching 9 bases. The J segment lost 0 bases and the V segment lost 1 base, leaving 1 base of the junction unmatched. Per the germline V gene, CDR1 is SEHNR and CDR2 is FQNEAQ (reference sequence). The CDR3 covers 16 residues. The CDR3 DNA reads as TGTGCCAGCAGCTTAGGGACAGGGGTAGCCAAAAACATTCAGTACTTC. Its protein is CASSLGTGVAKNIQYF.